Listed below are T cell receptor beta chains from one sample, sequenced in a study of blood T cell repertoires in COVID-19. Sequencing was performed with immunoSEQ multiplex PCR; in TCRdb, only in-frame clones are kept and a portion is missing. The sample carries roughly 250,000 clones, approximately 90% recorded once. Input material: peripheral blood. The source is a man aged 30 to 39 with acute or convalescent COVID-19. CDR3s include the opening cysteine and the closing phenylalanine or tryptophan. Each record gives: clone size, J gene, D gene, V gene, CDR3 protein, CDR3 DNA. The D gene is left open where the match is weak. Expanded clones get a size class; other rows say once, few or many, or leave the size out.

- TRBJ1-2 - TRBV30 CAWKVRGTINYGYTF TGTGCCTGGAAAGTTCGAGGCACCATAAACTATGGCTACACCTTC
once TRBJ1-2 - TRBV28 CASSPTRHDGYTF TGTGCCAGCAGTCCCACCCGACATGATGGCTACACCTTC
- TRBJ2-3 - TRBV2 CASSDGDRTDTQYF TGTGCCAGCAGTGACGGGGATCGCACAGATACGCAGTATTTT
- TRBJ2-7 - TRBV10-3 CAISDRDYEQYF TGTGCCATCAGTGACAGGGATTACGAGCAGTACTTC
- TRBJ1-5 - TRBV3-1/TRBV3-2 CASSLNPGQPQHF TGTGCCAGCAGCCTAAACCCGGGGCAGCCCCAGCATTTT
- TRBJ1-5 - TRBV4-2 CASSRQVEGNQPQHF TGTGCCAGCAGCCGTCAGGTGGAGGGCAATCAGCCCCAGCATTTT
- TRBJ2-7 - TRBV11-3 CASSLAPGLSYEQYF TGTGCCAGCAGCTTAGCTCCGGGACTGAGCTACGAGCAGTACTTC
- TRBJ2-1 - TRBV7-2 CASNPLGERFYNEQFF TGTGCCAGCAACCCCCTGGGAGAGAGGTTTTACAATGAGCAGTTCTTC
- TRBJ1-6 - TRBV10-2 CASSDVRRENSPLHF TGCGCCAGCAGTGACGTCAGGAGGGAAAATTCACCCCTCCACTTT
- TRBJ1-1 TRBD1 TRBV5-1 CASSFFPGQVNTEAFF TGCGCCAGCAGCTTCTTCCCGGGACAGGTGAACACTGAAGCTTTCTTT
- TRBJ2-1 TRBD1 TRBV30 CASPRTGGRGVEQFF TGTGCCTCCCCTAGGACAGGGGGTCGGGGAGTTGAGCAGTTCTTC
once TRBJ2-5 - TRBV5-1 CASSRVGEPQETQYF TGCGCCAGCAGCCGAGTCGGGGAACCCCAAGAGACCCAGTACTTC
- TRBJ2-5 TRBD1 TRBV11-3 CASSLSFGTEETQYF TGTGCCAGCAGCTTGAGTTTTGGGACAGAAGAGACCCAGTACTTC
- TRBJ1-5 TRBD1 TRBV6-4 CASSEFGQGDQPQHF TGTGCCAGCAGTGAATTCGGACAGGGGGATCAGCCCCAGCATTTT
- TRBJ1-5 TRBD1 TRBV6-2/TRBV6-3 CASSYSTGASNQPQHF TGTGCCAGCAGTTATTCGACAGGGGCTAGCAATCAGCCCCAGCATTTT
- TRBJ2-7 TRBD2 TRBV28 CASCTAGLASYEQYF TGTGCCAGTTGTACCGCGGGACTAGCTTCCTACGAGCAGTACTTC
- TRBJ1-5 - TRBV30 CAWSASRTDHSNQPQHF TGTGCCTGGAGCGCCTCCCGGACAGATCATAGCAATCAGCCCCAGCATTTT
- TRBJ2-5 - TRBV7-8 CASSFWIGGQETQYF TGTGCCAGCAGCTTTTGGATAGGGGGCCAAGAGACCCAGTACTTC
- TRBJ2-3 - TRBV14 CASSVLALATDTQYF TGTGCCAGCAGCGTCCTCGCACTTGCCACAGATACGCAGTATTTT
- TRBJ1-4 - TRBV7-6 CASSLKDRTAALFF TGTGCCAGCAGCCTTAAGGACCGGACAGCAGCGCTGTTTTTT
- TRBJ2-3 TRBD2 TRBV6-6 CASSYTGGGTDTQYF TGTGCCAGCAGTTACACGGGGGGGGGCACAGATACGCAGTATTTT
- TRBJ2-1 TRBD2 TRBV9 CASSALRGDEQFF TGTGCCAGCAGCGCGCTCCGGGGGGATGAGCAGTTCTTC
- TRBJ2-2 - TRBV6-1 CASSAYRVSNTGELFF TGTGCCAGCAGTGCCTACAGGGTCTCGAACACCGGGGAGCTGTTTTTT
- TRBJ1-5 - TRBV18 CASSPDRNQPQHF TGTGCCAGCTCACCGGACAGAAATCAGCCCCAGCATTTT
- TRBJ1-4 - TRBV5-1 CASSLGQGGEKLFF TGCGCCAGCAGCTTGGGGCAGGGCGGTGAAAAACTGTTTTTT
- TRBJ2-5 TRBD2 TRBV6-6 CASSRGRAHPRMRTQYF TGTGCCAGCAGTCGCGGGAGGGCCCATCCGAGAATGAGGACCCAGTACTTC
once TRBJ1-2 - TRBV28 CASSSPPLGGYTF TGTGCCAGCAGCTCCCCTCCCCTAGGAGGCTACACCTTC
- TRBJ2-1 TRBD1 TRBV5-5 CASNIRTGGPQISYNEQFF TGTGCCAGCAATATCCGGACAGGGGGCCCCCAGATCTCCTACAATGAGCAGTTCTTC
- TRBJ1-2 - TRBV6-1 CASSDFKGLNYGYTF TGTGCCAGCAGTGATTTCAAGGGACTCAACTATGGCTACACCTTC
- TRBJ1-1 TRBD1 TRBV25-1 CASTYRGLNTEAFF TGTGCCAGCACCTACAGGGGCTTAAACACTGAAGCTTTCTTT
- TRBJ2-1 - TRBV7-5 CARSSTGAGSYNEQFF TGTGCCAGAAGCTCGACAGGGGCAGGGTCCTACAATGAGCAGTTCTTC
- TRBJ2-3 - TRBV27 CASSSSQGFSTQYF TGTGCCAGCAGTTCTTCACAGGGATTTAGTACGCAGTATTTT
few TRBJ1-3 - TRBV15 CATSPVGAGNTIYF TGTGCCACCAGCCCCGTGGGAGCTGGAAACACCATATATTTT
once TRBJ2-2 TRBD2 TRBV6-6 CASRTSGGATGELFF TGTGCCAGCAGAACTAGCGGGGGGGCCACCGGGGAGCTGTTTTTT
once TRBJ1-5 - TRBV30 CAWSKDRVSNQPQHF TGTGCCTGGAGTAAGGACAGAGTCAGCAATCAGCCCCAGCATTTT
- TRBJ1-6 TRBD1 TRBV5-1 CASSRSWSGQVTSPLHF TGCGCCAGCAGCCGGTCATGGTCGGGACAGGTAACATCACCCCTCCACTTT
- TRBJ2-1 - TRBV27 CASSSSSVEQFF TGTGCCAGCAGTTCCTCTAGCGTTGAGCAGTTCTTC
- TRBJ2-5 - TRBV5-1 CASSVGGADQETQYF TGCGCCAGCAGCGTCGGTGGGGCGGATCAAGAGACCCAGTACTTC
- TRBJ2-3 - TRBV14 CASSQDRSGGKGSPTQYF TGTGCCAGCAGCCAAGATAGGAGCGGCGGGAAGGGGTCCCCGACGCAGTATTTT
once TRBJ2-1 TRBD2 TRBV4-1 CASSSTSGRAREQFF TGCGCCAGCAGTTCGACTAGCGGGAGAGCAAGGGAGCAGTTCTTC
- TRBJ1-4 TRBD1 TRBV4-1 CASSPGQGTQEKLFF TGCGCCAGCAGCCCCGGACAGGGAACGCAGGAAAAACTGTTTTTT
once TRBJ2-1 - TRBV9 CASSVSSRNEQFF TGTGCCAGCAGCGTATCCTCGCGCAATGAGCAGTTCTTC
- TRBJ2-3 - TRBV11-1 CASSPPSTDTQYF TGTGCCAGCAGCCCCCCTAGCACAGATACGCAGTATTTT
- TRBJ1-6 TRBD1 TRBV6-5 CASREGAYSPLHF TGTGCCAGCAGAGAGGGGGCATATTCACCCCTCCACTTT
- TRBJ1-2 - TRBV21-1 CASSPWVDRHYGYTF TGTGCCAGCAGCCCCTGGGTCGACAGACACTATGGCTACACCTTC
- TRBJ2-7 - TRBV5-1 CASSLDAGIGYF TGCGCCAGCAGCTTGGACGCAGGGATAGGGTACTTC
- TRBJ1-5 TRBD1 TRBV5-1 CASSLGTGDQPQHF TGCGCCAGCAGCCTCGGGACAGGGGATCAGCCCCAGCATTTT
- TRBJ1-1 - TRBV6-1 CASSEKTQRYTEAFF TGTGCCAGCAGTGAAAAAACACAGAGATACACTGAAGCTTTCTTT
few TRBJ1-3 - TRBV6-1 CASSGGQPGSGNTIYF TGTGCCAGCAGTGGGGGGCAGCCAGGCTCTGGAAACACCATATATTTT
- TRBJ2-1 TRBD2 TRBV7-2 CASSLGLAEQFF TGTGCCAGCAGCTTGGGACTAGCGGAGCAGTTCTTC
- TRBJ1-3 - TRBV30 CAWSVLQPLYF TGTGCCTGGAGTGTACTCCAACCTCTATATTTT
- TRBJ1-2 - TRBV7-9 CASSPDRRRGYTF TGTGCCAGCAGTCCCGACAGGCGGAGAGGCTACACCTTC
- TRBJ2-1 TRBD2 TRBV18 CASSPASGSNNEQFF TGTGCCAGCTCACCTGCTAGCGGGAGCAACAATGAGCAGTTCTTC